This T cell receptor (beta chain) was identified in a study of blood T cells in healthy people across ages (dated by TCRdb to the mid-2010s). Context from the whole study: In model experiments, template switching captured roughly one uniquely barcoded TCR beta cDNA molecule for every two T cells. To track age-related changes in TCR beta repertoire diversity, the study relied on deep sequencing normalized with unique cDNA molecular identifiers. The donors were split into four age groups: young (average around 17 years), middle-aged (around 40), aged (approximately 59) and long-lived (over 80). Donors of different ages were randomly distributed across sequencing lanes to avoid experimental bias. For two donors (one aged 18 to 29 and one aged 80 or older), the study analyzed two additional independent replicas of 1 million unique cDNA reads from the same blood draw.

Points the paper makes about the study in general: Compared with the aged group, the long-lived group had more naive CD4+ T cells, fewer expanded clones and increased TCR diversity, a pattern suggesting age selection. Total diversity estimates from one million sequenced T cells were considered lower bounds and underestimates. A strong correlation was found between observed TCR beta diversity and the percentage of naive T cells measured by flow cytometry. Observed TCR beta diversity per million T cells fell roughly linearly with age, and a significant reduction was already apparent by age roughly 40. Because donor CMV infection status was unknown, age-related changes in expanded clonotypes were potentially confounded. Conclusive comparison of naive and antigen-experienced compartments was prevented by the profiling of bulk unsorted PBMCs.

A word on this clonotype: Its antigen is not yet known. The input lacks base qualities; no much larger clone sits a single base away.

According to the germline V gene, CDR1 reads SQVTM and CDR2 reads ANQGSEA. The CDR3 starts with the cysteine, ends with the phenylalanine, and has 13 residues. Just the 39-base CDR3 DNA is kept, in frame starting at base 1. At the junction V is shortened by 7 bases and J by 5 bases; bases outside the gene matches: 7. The donors were around 39 Caucasian individuals from Russia, aged 6 to 90 years, who were systemically healthy. Each donor gave roughly 9.5 milliliters of peripheral blood, collected into EDTA-treated Vacutainer tubes. Ficoll-Paque density-gradient centrifugation was used to isolate PBMCs, with at least 6.5 million obtained per sample. Trizol reagent was used to extract total RNA from PBMCs, with at least 6 micrograms per sample. The percentages of naive CD45RAhigh/CD27high T cells were determined by flow cytometry on a PBMC aliquot from every donor. The library was obtained by 5' RACE. The instrument was an Illumina HiSeq 2500. A second PCR of roughly 6 to 11 cycles was performed with a sample-barcoded 5' primer and a J-beta primer mix. A unique molecular identifier was introduced onto each TCR beta cDNA molecule by a template-switch 5' adaptor carrying 12 random nucleotides. Each sample yielded at least 3 million CDR3-containing paired-end reads. First-strand cDNA synthesis was performed from all RNA using the Mint cDNA synthesis kit, with priming by a TRBC-specific oligonucleotide. Following uracil-DNA glycosylase treatment, all cDNA underwent a first 18-cycle PCR with the universal primers M1SS and BC2_uni_R. The paper's processing steps were these. For normalization, 1 million high-quality reads, each with a distinct molecular identifier, were randomly selected from each sample. Reads sharing molecular identifiers were discarded rather than binned into consensus sequences. MiTCR, set to a Q25 quality threshold and the strictest error-elimination algorithm, was used for CDR3 identification, clonotype clustering and error correction. A nonparametric unseen species model with Euler transformation was used to estimate lower-bound total TCR beta diversity. TCRdb reanalyzed the raw reads on its own, using fastp at Q25 for trimming and MiXCR for clone calling, and kept in-frame beta chains. One record per CDR3 amino acid sequence lists the most common genes and DNA. TCRdb's processing, not the study's, gives the V and J calls here. The sample table shows roughly 700,000 distinct CDR3 sequences, and 49% are seen once. Around a third of the sample rests with the top ten.

The chain joins TRBV29-1 to TRBJ2-5; 10 of the junction bases match TRBD1. The sequence derives from a woman in her sixties in good health. The source material was blood. The CDR3 in this case is CSGGDRGSETQYF. In nucleotides, the sequence is TGCAGCGGGGGGGACAGGGGTTCTGAGACCCAGTACTTC.